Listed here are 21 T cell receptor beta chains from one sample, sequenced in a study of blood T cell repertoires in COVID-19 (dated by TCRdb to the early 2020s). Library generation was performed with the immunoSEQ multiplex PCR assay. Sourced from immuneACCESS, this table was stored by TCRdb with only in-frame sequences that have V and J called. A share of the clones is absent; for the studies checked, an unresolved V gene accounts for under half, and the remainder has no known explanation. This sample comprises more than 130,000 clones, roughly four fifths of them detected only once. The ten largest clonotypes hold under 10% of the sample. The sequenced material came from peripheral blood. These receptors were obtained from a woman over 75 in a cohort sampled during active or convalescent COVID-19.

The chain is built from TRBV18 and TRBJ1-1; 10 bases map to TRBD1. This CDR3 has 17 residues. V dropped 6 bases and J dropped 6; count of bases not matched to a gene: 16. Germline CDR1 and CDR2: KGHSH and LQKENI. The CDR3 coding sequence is TGTGCCAGCTCGGTACTTGGGACAGGGGAAGGTTTTGCTGAAGCTTTCTTT. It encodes CASSVLGTGEGFAEAFF.

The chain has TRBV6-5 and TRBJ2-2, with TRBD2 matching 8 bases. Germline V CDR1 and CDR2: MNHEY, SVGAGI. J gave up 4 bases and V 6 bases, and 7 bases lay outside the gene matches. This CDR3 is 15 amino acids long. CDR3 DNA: TGTGCCAGCAGCCTATCCGCGGGGGGCACCGGGGAGCTGTTTTTT. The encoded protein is CASSLSAGGTGELFF.

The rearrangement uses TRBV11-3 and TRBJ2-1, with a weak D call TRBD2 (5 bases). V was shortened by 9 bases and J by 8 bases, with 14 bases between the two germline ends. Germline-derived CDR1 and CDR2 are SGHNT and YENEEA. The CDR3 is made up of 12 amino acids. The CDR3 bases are TGTGCCAGTAAAGGGCCCGGGGATGAGCAGTTCTTC. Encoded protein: CASKGPGDEQFF.

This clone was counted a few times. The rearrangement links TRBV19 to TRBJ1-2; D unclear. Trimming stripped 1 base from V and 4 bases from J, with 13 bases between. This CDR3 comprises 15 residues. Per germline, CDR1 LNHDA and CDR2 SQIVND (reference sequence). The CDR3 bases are TGTGCCAGTAGTATAGGGGCGGCTAGCGGCTATGGCTACACCTTC. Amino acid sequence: CASSIGAASGYGYTF. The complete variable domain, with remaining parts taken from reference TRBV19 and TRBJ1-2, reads DGGITQSPKYLFRKEGQNVTLSCEQNLNHDAMYWYRQDPGQGLRLIYYSQIVNDFQKGDIAEGYSVSREKKESFPLTVTSAQKNPTAFYLCASSIGAASGYGYTFGSGTRLTVV.

In DNA form, the CDR3 reads TGTGCCAGCGCAGGCATTCGGGGGAAAACAGATACGCAGTATTTT. Translated: CASAGIRGKTDTQYF. The rearrangement uses TRBV11-2 and TRBJ2-3, with a tentative D call TRBD2 (6 bases). The CDR3 extends over 15 amino acids. V lost 8 bases and J 3 bases, leaving 18 bases between the germline ends. CDR1 and CDR2 from the germline V gene are SGHAT and FQNNGV.

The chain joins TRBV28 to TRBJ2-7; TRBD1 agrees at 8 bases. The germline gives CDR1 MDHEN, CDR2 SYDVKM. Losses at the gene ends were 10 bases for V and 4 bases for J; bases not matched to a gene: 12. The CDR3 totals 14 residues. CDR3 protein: CANKTGDTPYEQYV. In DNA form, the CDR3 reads TGTGCCAATAAGACAGGGGACACCCCGTACGAGCAGTACGTC.

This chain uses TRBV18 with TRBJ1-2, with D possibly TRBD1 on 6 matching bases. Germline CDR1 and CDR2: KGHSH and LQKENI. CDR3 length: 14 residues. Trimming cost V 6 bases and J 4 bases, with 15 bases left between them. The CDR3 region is CASSPGAGVYGYTF. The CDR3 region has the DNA TGTGCCAGCTCCCCAGGGGCAGGAGTCTATGGCTACACCTTC. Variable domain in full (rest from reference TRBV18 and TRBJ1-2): NAGVMQNPRHLVRRRGQEARLRCSPMKGHSHVYWYRQLPEEGLKFMVYLQKENIIDESGMPKERFSAEFPKEGPSILRIQQVVRGDSAAYFCASSPGAGVYGYTFGSGTRLTVV.

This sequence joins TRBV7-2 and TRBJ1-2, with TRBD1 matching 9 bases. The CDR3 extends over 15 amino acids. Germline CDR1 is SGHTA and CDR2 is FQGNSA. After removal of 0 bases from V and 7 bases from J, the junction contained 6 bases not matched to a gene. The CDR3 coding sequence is TGTGCCAGCAGCTTAGCGTTCGGGACAGGGAGTGGCTACACCTTC. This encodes CASSLAFGTGSGYTF. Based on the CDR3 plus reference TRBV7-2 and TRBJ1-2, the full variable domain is GAGVSQSPSNKVTEKGKDVELRCDPISGHTALYWYRQSLGQGLEFLIYFQGNSAPDKSGLPSDRFSAERTGGSVSTLTIQRTQQEDSAVYLCASSLAFGTGSGYTFGSGTRLTVV.

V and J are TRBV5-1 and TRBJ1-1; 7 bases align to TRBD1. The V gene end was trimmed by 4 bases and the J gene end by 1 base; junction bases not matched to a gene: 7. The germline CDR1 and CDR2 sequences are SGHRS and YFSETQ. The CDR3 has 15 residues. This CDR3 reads CASSGWDSQNTEAFF. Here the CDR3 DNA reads TGCGCCAGCAGCGGGTGGGACAGCCAGAACACTGAAGCTTTCTTT.

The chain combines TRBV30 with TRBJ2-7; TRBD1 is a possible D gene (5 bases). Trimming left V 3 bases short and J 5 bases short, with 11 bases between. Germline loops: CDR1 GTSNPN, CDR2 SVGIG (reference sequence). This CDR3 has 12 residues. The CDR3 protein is CAWRDTRDEQYF. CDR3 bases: TGTGCCTGGAGGGACACTCGGGACGAGCAGTACTTC.

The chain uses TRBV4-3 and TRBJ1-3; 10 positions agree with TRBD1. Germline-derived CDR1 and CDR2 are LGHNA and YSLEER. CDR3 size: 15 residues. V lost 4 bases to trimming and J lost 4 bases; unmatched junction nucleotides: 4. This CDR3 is CASSRQGAAGNTIYF. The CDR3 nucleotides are TGCGCCAGCAGCCGACAGGGGGCCGCGGGAAACACCATATATTTT.

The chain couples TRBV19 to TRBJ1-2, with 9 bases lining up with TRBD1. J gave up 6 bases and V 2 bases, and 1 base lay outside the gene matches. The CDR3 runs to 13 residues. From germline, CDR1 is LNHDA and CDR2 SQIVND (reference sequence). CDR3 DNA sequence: TGTGCCAGTAGTATAAGGGACAGGGATGGCTACACCTTC. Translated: CASSIRDRDGYTF.

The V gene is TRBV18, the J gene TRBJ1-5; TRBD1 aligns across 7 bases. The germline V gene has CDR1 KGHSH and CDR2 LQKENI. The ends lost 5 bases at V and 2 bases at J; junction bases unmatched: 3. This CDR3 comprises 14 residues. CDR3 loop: CASSSGQGNQPQHF. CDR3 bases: TGTGCCAGCTCATCAGGACAGGGCAATCAGCCCCAGCATTTT.

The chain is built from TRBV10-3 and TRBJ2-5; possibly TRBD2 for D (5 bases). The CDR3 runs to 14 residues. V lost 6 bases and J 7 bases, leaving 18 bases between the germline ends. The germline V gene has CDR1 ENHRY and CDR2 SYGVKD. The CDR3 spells CAIRAHMIRGTQYF. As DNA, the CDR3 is TGTGCCATCAGAGCCCACATGATCCGGGGGACCCAGTACTTC.

This CDR3 reads CANNRGRYNEQFF. The CDR3 DNA reads TGTGCCAACAACAGGGGGCGATACAATGAGCAGTTCTTC. This chain joins TRBV2 and TRBJ2-1; 9 nucleotides agree with TRBD1. Germline V lookup: CDR1 SNHLY, CDR2 FYNNEI. The CDR3 sequence is 13 residues long. J lost 4 bases, V lost 10 bases, and 5 bases had no gene match. Looking up the rest from reference TRBV2 and TRBJ2-1 gives the full variable domain: EPEVTQTPSHQVTQMGQEVILRCVPISNHLYFYWYRQILGQKVEFLVSFYNNEISEKSEIFDDQFSVERPDGSNFTLKIRSTKLEDSAMYFCANNRGRYNEQFFGPGTRLTVL.

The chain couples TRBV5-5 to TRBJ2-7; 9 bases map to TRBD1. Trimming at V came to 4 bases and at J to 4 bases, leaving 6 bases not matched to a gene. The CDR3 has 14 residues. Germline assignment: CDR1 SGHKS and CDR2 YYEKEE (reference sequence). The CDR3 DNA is TGTGCCAGCAGCCACATGGACAGGGGTTACGAGCAGTACTTC. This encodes CASSHMDRGYEQYF.

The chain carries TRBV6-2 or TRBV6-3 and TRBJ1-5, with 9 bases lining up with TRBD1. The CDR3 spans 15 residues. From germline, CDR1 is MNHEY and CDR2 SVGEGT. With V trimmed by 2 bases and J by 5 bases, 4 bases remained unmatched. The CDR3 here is CASSYGTGRHQPQHF. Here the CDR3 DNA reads TGTGCCAGCAGTTACGGGACAGGGCGGCATCAGCCCCAGCATTTT.

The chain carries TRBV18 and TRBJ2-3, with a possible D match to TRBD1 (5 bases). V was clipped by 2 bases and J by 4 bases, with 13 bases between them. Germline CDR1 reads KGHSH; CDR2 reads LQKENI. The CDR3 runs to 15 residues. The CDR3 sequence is CASSPSYSTADTQYF. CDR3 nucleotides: TGTGCCAGCTCACCAAGCTATTCGACAGCAGATACGCAGTATTTT.

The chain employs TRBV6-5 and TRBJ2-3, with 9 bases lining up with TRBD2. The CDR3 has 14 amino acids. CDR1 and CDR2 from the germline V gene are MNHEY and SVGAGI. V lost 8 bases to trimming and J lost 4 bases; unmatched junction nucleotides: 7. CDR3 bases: TGTGCCAGCGTAGCGGGGGACATGCCAGATACGCAGTATTTT. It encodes CASVAGDMPDTQYF.

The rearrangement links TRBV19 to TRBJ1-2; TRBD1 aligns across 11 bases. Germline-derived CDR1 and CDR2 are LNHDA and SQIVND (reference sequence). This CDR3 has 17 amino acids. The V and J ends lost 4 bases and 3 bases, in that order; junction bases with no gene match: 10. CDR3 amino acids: CASSKTGTGGTYYGYTF. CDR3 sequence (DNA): TGTGCCAGTAGTAAAACCGGGACAGGGGGGACTTACTATGGCTACACCTTC.

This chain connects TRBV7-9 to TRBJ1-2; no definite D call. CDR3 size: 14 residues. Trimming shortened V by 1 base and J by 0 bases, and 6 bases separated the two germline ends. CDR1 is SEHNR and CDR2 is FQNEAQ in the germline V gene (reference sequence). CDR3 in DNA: TGTGCCAGCAGCTTAGACAGCACTAACTATGGCTACACCTTC. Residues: CASSLDSTNYGYTF. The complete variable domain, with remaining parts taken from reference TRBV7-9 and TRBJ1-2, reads DTGVSQNPRHKITKRGQNVTFRCDPISEHNRLYWYRQTLGQGPEFLTYFQNEAQLEKSRLLSDRFSAERPKGSFSTLEIQRTEQGDSAMYLCASSLDSTNYGYTFGSGTRLTVV.